A single sample gave rise to the 4 T cell receptor beta chains below, sequenced in a study of blood T cell repertoires in COVID-19. Method: immunoSEQ multiplex PCR; TCRdb's copy keeps in-frame clones and lacks some. The sample shows some 180,000 clones, 88% of them seen only once. The sample taken for sequencing was peripheral blood. These receptors were collected from a man aged 50-59 years who had recovered from COVID-19.

This rearrangement joins TRBV9 to TRBJ2-7, with 8 nucleotides matching TRBD2. The CDR3 extends over 14 amino acids. Germline trimming cut 2 bases from V and 6 bases from J; bases unmatched to any gene: 7. Germline values: CDR1 SGDLS, CDR2 YYNGEE. CDR3 DNA: TGTGCCAGCAGCGTGTTTCCGGGAGGGGCCGAGCAGTACTTC. It encodes CASSVFPGGAEQYF.

DNA of the CDR3: TGTGCCAGCAGCGTAGAAGAGGGAAGCTCTGGAAACACCATATATTTT. It yields the protein CASSVEEGSSGNTIYF. The chain uses TRBV9 and TRBJ1-3; D is ambiguous. Trimming removed 0 bases at V and 0 bases at J, with 10 bases between. Germline V gene sequence: CDR1 SGDLS, CDR2 YYNGEE. The CDR3 sequence is 16 residues long. The full variable domain, with the rest looked up from reference TRBV9 and TRBJ1-3, is DSGVTQTPKHLITATGQRVTLRCSPRSGDLSVYWYQQSLDQGLQFLIQYYNGEERAKGNILERFSAQQFPDLHSELNLSSLELGDSALYFCASSVEEGSSGNTIYFGEGSWLTVV.

The gene calls are TRBV6-5 and TRBJ1-1; no definite D call. Trimming removed 2 bases at V and 0 bases at J, with 7 bases between. In germline, CDR1 is MNHEY, CDR2 SVGAGI. The CDR3 totals 14 residues. CDR3 coding DNA: TGTGCCAGCAGTTACACTGCTCTGAACACTGAAGCTTTCTTT. Residues: CASSYTALNTEAFF.

The chain recombines TRBV6-5 with TRBJ2-2, with a weak D call TRBD2 (5 bases). CDR3 size: 14 residues. The V gene's germline CDR1 is MNHEY and CDR2 SVGAGI. With 7 bases removed from V and 6 bases from J, the gap between germline ends came to 15 bases. The CDR3 coding sequence is TGTGCCAGCACGGCGGGTCCGTGGGCCGGGGAGCTGTTTTTT. This gives the protein CASTAGPWAGELFF.